A selection of T cell receptor beta chains follows, all from one sample in a study of CD8+CD57+ T cells in acquired aplastic anemia. TCRdb processed the reads anew with MiXCR; each CDR3 protein has one entry. This sample carries under 250,000 distinct CDR3 sequences, more than 45% of them seen once, and the ten largest clones take under 9%. The sequenced sample was sorted CD4+, CD8+, or CD8+CD57+ T cells (not recorded which) from PBMCs. These receptor sequences come from a human donor with aplastic anemia. The CDR3 runs from the conserved cysteine through the conserved F or W. The order of the fields is clone size, V gene, J gene, D gene, CDR3 DNA, CDR3 protein. A D gene is named only where the DNA matches it firmly. For some rows the clone size is stated as once, few or many, or as a class when expanded; others skip it.

-	TRBV5-8	TRBJ2-3	TRBD1	TGTGCCAGCAGCTTAAGGGACAGGCGTTGGGATACGCAGTATTTT	CASSLRDRRWDTQYF
-	TRBV9	TRBJ1-6	-	TGTGCCAGCAGCTTCCACGGGCAAAGACCGGGGAATTCACCCCTCCACTTT	CASSFHGQRPGNSPLHF
many	TRBV24-1	TRBJ2-5	TRBD1	TGTGCCACCAGTGAACCGGACAGGGGGGAGACCCAGTACTTC	CATSEPDRGETQYF
many	TRBV10-2	TRBJ2-5	-	TGCGCCACCGAACGGGGTTTTAGTCAAGAGACCCAGTACTTC	CATERGFSQETQYF
many	TRBV7-9	TRBJ2-7	TRBD1	TGTGCCAGCAGCAAGGCGACAGGGATAACCGTCGAGCAGTACTTC	CASSKATGITVEQYF
many	TRBV24-1	TRBJ2-5	-	TGTGCCACCAGTGACCCCTCGGAGACCCAGTACTTC	CATSDPSETQYF
-	TRBV25-1	TRBJ2-7	-	TGTGCCAGCAGCTTAATCGGCGAACGGTCCTCCTACGAGCAGTACTTC	CASSLIGERSSYEQYF
many	TRBV6-5	TRBJ1-6	-	TGTGCCAGCAGTTACCTACAGGGAGGTTCACCCCTCCACTTT	CASSYLQGGSPLHF
many	TRBV14	TRBJ2-2	-	TGTGCCAGCAGCCAAGATAGCAGGTGGACCGGGGAGCTGTTTTTT	CASSQDSRWTGELFF
many	TRBV7-9	TRBJ2-1	-	TGTGCCAGCAACCTCGGGCCTAACGTTGAGCAGTTCTTC	CASNLGPNVEQFF
-	TRBV7-6	TRBJ1-3	-	TGTGCCAGCAGCTTAGACGACGGTACGACTGGAAACACCATATATTTT	CASSLDDGTTGNTIYF
many	TRBV7-9	TRBJ2-7	TRBD2	TGTGCCAGCAGCGACACTAGCGGTGGCTACGAGCAGTACTTC	CASSDTSGGYEQYF
-	TRBV6-6	TRBJ2-2	-	TGTGCCAGCAGTTTCAATCTAGGGGGCACCGGGGAGCTGTTTTTT	CASSFNLGGTGELFF
many	TRBV19	TRBJ2-7	-	TGTGCCAGTAGTATGGGACAATACGAGCAGTACTTC	CASSMGQYEQYF
once	TRBV2	TRBJ2-7	TRBD1	TGTGCCAGCAGGGGACAGGTTAACTACGAGCAGTACTTC	CASRGQVNYEQYF
-	TRBV30	TRBJ1-1	-	TGTGCCTGGAGTGGGCTAATGTACGAAGCTCTCTTT	CAWSGLMYEALF
-	TRBV15	TRBJ2-6	-	TGTGCCACAACCGGCGGGGCTGGGGCCAACGTCCTGACTTTC	CATTGGAGANVLTF
-	TRBV29-1	TRBJ1-6	-	TGCAGCGTTGCGGTCAGGGACAATTCACCCCTCCACTTT	CSVAVRDNSPLHF
-	TRBV28	TRBJ1-3	-	TGTGCCAGCAGTTTAATTAGCTTACCAACTGTCAGGGCTGGAAACACCATATATTTT	CASSLISLPTVRAGNTIYF
-	TRBV7-8	TRBJ2-7	-	TGTGCCAGCCGCCCAGAACCGCTCAACGAGCAGAACTTC	CASRPEPLNEQNF
many	TRBV5-6	TRBJ2-5	-	TGTGCCAGCAGCTTGTGGCAGGGGGAGACCCAGTACTTC	CASSLWQGETQYF
-	TRBV19	TRBJ2-2	-	TGTGCCAGTAGGAAGGGAAGGTCCCCCGGGGAGCTGTTTTTT	CASRKGRSPGELFF
-	TRBV24-1	TRBJ2-5	-	TGTGCCACCAGTGATTTTAACCTGCTGGCACAGTACTTC	CATSDFNLLAQYF
many	TRBV2	TRBJ1-5	-	TGTGCCAGCAGTGAAGCTTATAGCAATCAGCCCCAGCATTTT	CASSEAYSNQPQHF
-	TRBV25-1	TRBJ1-1	-	TGTGCCGCAGGTGTAGGGGCGATGAACACTGAAGCTTTCTTT	CAAGVGAMNTEAFF
-	TRBV14	TRBJ1-6	-	TGTGCCAGCAGCCAGAGCCTCCTTTCACCCCTCCACTTT	CASSQSLLSPLHF
many	TRBV20-1	TRBJ2-7	-	TGCAGTGCTAGAAATCGGAGGGGGCGGGGCACCTACGAGCAGTACTTC	CSARNRRGRGTYEQYF
many	TRBV6-5	TRBJ1-6	-	TGTGCCAGCAGCCTCAAGTCGGGACGGGGACCCCTCCACTTT	CASSLKSGRGPLHF
-	TRBV4-3	TRBJ2-7	-	TGCGCCAGCAGCCAACGACTTGCCTACGAGCAGTACTTC	CASSQRLAYEQYF
-	TRBV20-1	TRBJ1-4	-	TGCAGTGCTAGAGGGGGGACCGGGAGAGAAAAACTGTTTTTT	CSARGGTGREKLFF
-	TRBV7-9	TRBJ1-2	-	TGTGCCAGCAGCTTAGATCGGAGAGGCTACACCTTC	CASSLDRRGYTF
many	TRBV10-3	TRBJ2-2	TRBD1	TGTGCCATCAGGGGACAGGGGTCCGGGGAGCTGTTTTTT	CAIRGQGSGELFF
-	TRBV15	TRBJ2-1	-	TGTGCCACCAGCAGAGTAGGGAATGAGCAGTTCTTC	CATSRVGNEQFF
-	TRBV28	TRBJ1-1	TRBD1	TGTGCCAGCAGTTTCCCCAGGGGGGACACTGAAGCTTTCTTT	CASSFPRGDTEAFF
-	TRBV12-3/TRBV12-4	TRBJ2-3	TRBD1	TGTGCCAGCCAGGATCGGTACAGGGGTGCCACAGATACGCAGTATTTT	CASQDRYRGATDTQYF
many	TRBV20-1	TRBJ2-7	-	TGCAGTGCTAGTCCGACAGGGGGTCGACTAGCGGACTACGAGCAGTACTTC	CSASPTGGRLADYEQYF
-	TRBV5-1	TRBJ1-3	TRBD1	TGCGCCAGCAGCCTAGACCAGGGGGACGCCATATATTTT	CASSLDQGDAIYF
-	TRBV25-1	TRBJ1-2	-	TGTGCCAGCAGTTTTGGGGCAGGTCACGGCTACACCTTC	CASSFGAGHGYTF
many	TRBV2	TRBJ2-1	TRBD1	TGTGCCAGCGGACGGGACAGTTCCTACAATGAGCAGTTCTTC	CASGRDSSYNEQFF
many	TRBV6-5	TRBJ2-7	-	TGTGCCAGCAGTTACTCGAACGTTCAAAACTACGAGCAGTACTTC	CASSYSNVQNYEQYF
few	TRBV7-3	TRBJ1-2	TRBD1	TGTGCCAGCAGCAATCCTCGGACAGGGGAGAGTGGCTACACCTTC	CASSNPRTGESGYTF
many	TRBV19	TRBJ1-1	TRBD1	TGTGCCACTGAAAGGACAGGGGGTTTCACTGAAGCTTTCTTT	CATERTGGFTEAFF
many	TRBV6-2/TRBV6-3	TRBJ2-3	-	TGTGCCAGCAGTTACTTGTCGGCGATCACAGATACGCAGTATTTT	CASSYLSAITDTQYF
-	TRBV2	TRBJ2-7	-	TGTGCCAGCAGTGAAAGTGGGAGCGGCTACGAGCAGTACTTC	CASSESGSGYEQYF
-	TRBV7-3	TRBJ2-7	TRBD1	TGTGCCAGCAGCATAGGGACAGGGGGTGCCTACGAGCAGTACTTC	CASSIGTGGAYEQYF
few	TRBV6-4	TRBJ2-1	TRBD2	TGTGCCAGCAGTGAGAGCTTCGTAGCGGGAGATTTCCGTGAGCAGTTCTTC	CASSESFVAGDFREQFF
-	TRBV5-1	TRBJ2-2	TRBD1	TGCGCCAGCAGGGACAGGGCAACAGGCGGGGAGCTGTTTTTT	CASRDRATGGELFF
-	TRBV27	TRBJ1-1	TRBD1	TGTGCCGGTGACTGGACAGGGGGTACTGAAGCTTTCTTT	CAGDWTGGTEAFF
-	TRBV29-1	TRBJ2-5	TRBD2	TGCAGCGAGGGGACTAGCGGGAATGGAGTGCGTGAGACCCAGTACTTC	CSEGTSGNGVRETQYF
-	TRBV9	TRBJ2-1	TRBD2	TGTGCCAGCAGCGTAGTCGGGGGGGCCATTGAGCAGTTCTTC	CASSVVGGAIEQFF
-	TRBV6-5	TRBJ2-2	-	TGTGCCAGCAGTTACTCGATTGGTTCAGGCACCGGGGAGCTGTTTTTT	CASSYSIGSGTGELFF